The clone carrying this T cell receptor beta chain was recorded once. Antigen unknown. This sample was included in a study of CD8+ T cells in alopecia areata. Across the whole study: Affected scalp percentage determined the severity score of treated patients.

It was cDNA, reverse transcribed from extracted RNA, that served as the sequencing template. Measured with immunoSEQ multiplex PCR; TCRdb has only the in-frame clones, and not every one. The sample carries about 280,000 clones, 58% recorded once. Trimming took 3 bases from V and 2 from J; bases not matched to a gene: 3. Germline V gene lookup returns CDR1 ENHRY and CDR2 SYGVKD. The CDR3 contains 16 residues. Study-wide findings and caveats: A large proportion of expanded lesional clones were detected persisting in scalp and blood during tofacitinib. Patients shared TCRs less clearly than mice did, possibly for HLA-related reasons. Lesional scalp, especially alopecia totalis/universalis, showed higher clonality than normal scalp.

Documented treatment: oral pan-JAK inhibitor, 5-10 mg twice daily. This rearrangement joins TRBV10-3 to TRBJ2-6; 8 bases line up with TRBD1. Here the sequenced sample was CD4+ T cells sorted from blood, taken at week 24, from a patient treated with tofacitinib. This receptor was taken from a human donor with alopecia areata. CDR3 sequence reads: CAISDLTGAGANVLTF. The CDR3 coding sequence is TGTGCCATCAGTGACCTGACAGGGGCTGGGGCCAACGTCCTGACTTTC.